This T cell receptor (beta chain) was profiled in a study of monozygotic twins with inflammatory bowel disease. Turning to this clonotype: Its antigen remains unknown.

The CDR3 runs 14 residues. Germline CDR1 is SGHRS and CDR2 is YFSETQ. TCRalpha along with TCRbeta cDNA was subjected to two nested PCRs lasting about 16 and 10 cycles. From its re-call of the 5' RACE reads, TCRdb lists each CDR3 protein once, without DNA. Here the sample table reports some 300,000 distinct CDR3 sequences. Study-wide points: The sharing of clonotypes with others was lower in IBD patients than in healthy twins, especially with disease activity. In these data, no single strong IBD-associated signal or clonotype received support.

The chain recombines TRBV5-1 with TRBJ1-5; TCRdb names TRBD1, which stays unverified in the absence of DNA. The sequencing input was blood. This receptor was identified in a human donor with ulcerative colitis or Crohn's disease, or a healthy co-twin of an affected twin (not recorded which). The CDR3: CASSLGHGNQPQHF.